This entry features one T cell receptor beta chain sequence. The data belong to a study of blood T cell repertoires in COVID-19. Study summary: Donors in the United States, Italy and Spain gave samples during acute or convalescent COVID-19. The cDNA or gDNA used as material had been derived from T cells, B-cell-depleted T cells, or PBMCs.

Assay: immunoSEQ multiplex PCR; the TCRdb copy retains only in-frame clones and omits some. The table records about 99,000 clones, 80% to 90% of them present only once. The sequenced material came from peripheral blood. This TCR was sampled from a man over 45 with acute or convalescent COVID-19.

The CDR3 nucleotides are TGCGCCAGCAGCTTGGGGCAGGTCGAAAACACTGAAGCTTTCTTT. It codes for CASSLGQVENTEAFF. This chain links TRBV5-1 with TRBJ1-1; no firm D call. CDR1 and CDR2 (germline): SGHRS, YFSETQ. V was clipped by 0 bases and J by 2 bases, with 11 bases between them. The CDR3 is 15 amino acids.